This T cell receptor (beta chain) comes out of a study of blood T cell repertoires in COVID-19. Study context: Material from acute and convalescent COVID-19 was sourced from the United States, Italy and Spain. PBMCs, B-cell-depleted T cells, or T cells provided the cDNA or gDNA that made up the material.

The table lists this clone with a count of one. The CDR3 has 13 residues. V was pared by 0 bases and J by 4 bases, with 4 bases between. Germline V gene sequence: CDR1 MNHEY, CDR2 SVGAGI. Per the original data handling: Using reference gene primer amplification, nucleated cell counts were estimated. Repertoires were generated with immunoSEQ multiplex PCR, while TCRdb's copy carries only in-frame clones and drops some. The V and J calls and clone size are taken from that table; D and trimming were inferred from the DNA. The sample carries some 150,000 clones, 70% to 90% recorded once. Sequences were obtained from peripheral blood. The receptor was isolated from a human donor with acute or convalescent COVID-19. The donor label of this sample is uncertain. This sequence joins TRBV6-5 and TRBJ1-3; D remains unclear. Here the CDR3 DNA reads TGTGCCAGCAGTTACTCGACAGGAAACACCATATATTTT. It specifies CASSYSTGNTIYF.